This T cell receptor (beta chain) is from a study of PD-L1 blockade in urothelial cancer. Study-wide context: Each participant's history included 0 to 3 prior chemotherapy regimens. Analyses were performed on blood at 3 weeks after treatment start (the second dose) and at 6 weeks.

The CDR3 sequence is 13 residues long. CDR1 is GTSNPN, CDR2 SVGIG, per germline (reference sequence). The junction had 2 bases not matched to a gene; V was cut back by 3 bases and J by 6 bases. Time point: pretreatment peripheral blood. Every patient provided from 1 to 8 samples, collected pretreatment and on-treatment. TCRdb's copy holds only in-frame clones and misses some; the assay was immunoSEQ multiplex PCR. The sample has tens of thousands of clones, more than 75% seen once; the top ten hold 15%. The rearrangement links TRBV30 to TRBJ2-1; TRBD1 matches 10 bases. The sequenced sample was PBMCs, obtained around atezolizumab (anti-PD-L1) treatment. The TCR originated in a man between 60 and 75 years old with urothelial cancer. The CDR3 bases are TGTGCCTGGAGGGGGACAGGGGTCAATGAGCAGTTCTTC. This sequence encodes CAWRGTGVNEQFF.